This T cell receptor (beta chain) was documented in a study of intratumoral heterogeneity in liver cancer. Only in-frame clones appear in the TCRdb table, and some are missing; sequencing was by immunoSEQ multiplex PCR. The sample includes 20,000 to 25,000 clones, roughly 73% seen only once; the top ten take 15% to 20%. Sampled areas showed no macroscopic evidence of necrosis or hemorrhage. Germline trimming cut 5 bases from V and 8 bases from J; bases unmatched to any gene: 8. This CDR3 region has 14 residues. Germline-derived CDR1 and CDR2 are MNHEY and SVGAGI. This TCR was sampled from a woman in her 70s with hepatocellular carcinoma. This material consisted of tumor-adjacent normal tissue, taken before any cancer treatment. J is TRBJ2-2 and V is TRBV6-5; 7 positions match TRBD1. The CDR3 coding sequence is TGTGCCAGCAGTCTAGACAGGGTACGGGGGGAGCTGTTTTTT. It is translated as CASSLDRVRGELFF.